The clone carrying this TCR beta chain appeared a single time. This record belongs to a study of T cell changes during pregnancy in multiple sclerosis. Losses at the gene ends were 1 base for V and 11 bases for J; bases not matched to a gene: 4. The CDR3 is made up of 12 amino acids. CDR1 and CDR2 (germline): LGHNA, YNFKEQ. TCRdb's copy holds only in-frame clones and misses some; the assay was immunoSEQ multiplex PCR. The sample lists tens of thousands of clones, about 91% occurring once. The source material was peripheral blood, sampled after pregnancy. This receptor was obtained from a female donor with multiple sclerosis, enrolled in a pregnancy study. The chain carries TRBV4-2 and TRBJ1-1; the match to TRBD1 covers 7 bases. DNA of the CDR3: TGTGCCAGCAGCCAAGGTCCACAGGGGGCTTTCTTT. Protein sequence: CASSQGPQGAFF.